The 11 T cell receptor beta chains listed next were all sequenced from one sample in a study of cytomegalovirus exposure and HLA in healthy donors. With 60 Vbeta and 13 Jbeta primers, the PCR was carried out. Libraries were prepared by immunoSEQ multiplex PCR; TCRdb keeps only in-frame clonotypes and omits some of them. Of more than 80,000 clones listed, about 70% were seen once; the top ten hold around 6.4%. The sample taken for sequencing was PBMCs. These receptors were obtained from a woman in her forties or fifties in good health and CMV-seropositive.

This clone was seen a handful of times. The chain links TRBV19 to TRBJ1-2; 7 bases fit TRBD1. There are 14 residues in the CDR3. Germline CDR1 is LNHDA and CDR2 is SQIVND (reference sequence). The V gene end was trimmed by 11 bases and the J gene end by 4 bases; junction bases not matched to a gene: 13. The CDR3 protein is CAGHSGTATYGYTF. The CDR3 region has the DNA TGTGCCGGACATTCCGGGACAGCGACCTATGGCTACACCTTC.

V gene TRBV9 combines with J gene TRBJ1-2; 8 positions agree with TRBD1. V was clipped by 0 bases and J by 7 bases; unmatched bases: 5. The CDR3 is 14 residues long. Germline lookup yields CDR1 SGDLS and CDR2 YYNGEE. The CDR3 DNA reads TGTGCCAGCAGCGTAGCAAGGACAGGGCCTGGCTACACCTTC. Encoded protein: CASSVARTGPGYTF.

The genes are TRBV7-2 and TRBJ1-3, with D uncertain. CDR1 and CDR2 from the germline V gene are SGHTA and FQGNSA. V gave up 4 bases and J gave up 4 bases, with 17 bases separating them. This CDR3 comprises 16 residues. The CDR3 sequence: CASSSTAVPPGNTIYF. The CDR3 bases are TGTGCCAGCAGCTCAACCGCGGTCCCACCCGGAAACACCATATATTTT.

This clone turned up a few times. The gene calls are TRBV7-9 and TRBJ2-7; TRBD1 matches 8 bases. CDR1 and CDR2 from the germline V gene are SEHNR and FQNEAQ (reference sequence). J was trimmed by 7 bases and V by 2 bases; bases with no gene match: 13. This CDR3 has 16 amino acids. CDR3 region: CASSLSAGQGRGEQYF. CDR3 nucleotides: TGTGCCAGCAGCTTATCAGCAGGACAGGGAAGGGGAGAGCAGTACTTC.

This clone was seen once. The rearrangement links TRBV5-1 to TRBJ1-1; 9 bases are shared with TRBD1. The CDR3 is 14 residues long. Germline loops: CDR1 SGHRS, CDR2 YFSETQ. V dropped 5 bases and J dropped 3; count of bases not matched to a gene: 5. The CDR3 protein is CASSLQGADTEAFF. CDR3 coding DNA: TGCGCCAGCAGTTTACAGGGGGCCGACACTGAAGCTTTCTTT. The full variable domain, rest sourced from reference TRBV5-1 and TRBJ1-1, is KAGVTQTPRYLIKTRGQQVTLSCSPISGHRSVSWYQQTPGQGLQFLFEYFSETQRNKGNFPGRFSGRQFSNSRSEMNVSTLELGDSALYLCASSLQGADTEAFFGQGTRLTVV.

This chain joins TRBV2 and TRBJ1-2; D uncertain. The CDR3 runs to 13 residues. Between the trimmed V and J ends, which lost 1 base and 8 bases, there was a span of 11 bases. CDR1 is SNHLY and CDR2 is FYNNEI in the germline V gene. The CDR3 region is CASSEVREEGYTF. CDR3 coding DNA: TGTGCCAGCAGTGAAGTACGAGAAGAGGGCTACACCTTC.

The chain links TRBV4-2 to TRBJ1-2; TRBD1 agrees at 10 bases. The CDR3 runs 18 residues. The V segment lost 4 bases and the J segment 4 bases; nucleotides outside the gene matches: 15. CDR1 and CDR2 from the germline V gene are LGHNA and YNFKEQ. The CDR3 protein is CASSPGSGQGPYGYGYTF. CDR3 coding DNA: TGTGCCAGCAGCCCCGGATCGGGACAGGGGCCCTATGGCTATGGCTACACCTTC.

The CDR3 DNA is TGTGCCAGCAGCTTAGGTGGCAGTCGTAGCACAGATACGCAGTATTTT. Its protein is CASSLGGSRSTDTQYF. The chain recombines TRBV7-9 with TRBJ2-3; D is ambiguous. The V end lost 1 base, the J end lost 0 bases, and 11 bases lay between the germline ends. Germline CDR1 is SEHNR and CDR2 is FQNEAQ (reference sequence). The length of the CDR3 is 16 residues.

The CDR3 nucleotides read TGTGCCAGTAGTATCTCGGGAGCCAAAAACATTCAGTACTTC. Its translation is CASSISGAKNIQYF. The rearrangement joins TRBV19 to TRBJ2-4; D not resolved. Trimming removed 3 bases from V and 0 bases from J, with 6 bases in between. The CDR3 length is 14 residues. CDR1 is LNHDA, CDR2 SQIVND, per germline (reference sequence). Full variable domain (rest looked up from reference TRBV19 and TRBJ2-4): DGGITQSPKYLFRKEGQNVTLSCEQNLNHDAMYWYRQDPGQGLRLIYYSQIVNDFQKGDIAEGYSVSREKKESFPLTVTSAQKNPTAFYLCASSISGAKNIQYFGAGTRLSVL.

V usage is TRBV4-2 and J usage is TRBJ1-1; a weak D match, TRBD1 (6 bases). The V end lost 4 bases, the J end lost 2 bases, and 20 bases lay between the germline ends. This CDR3 has 17 residues. Germline V CDR1 and CDR2: LGHNA, YNFKEQ. CDR3: CASSPLDRSGTNTEAFF. CDR3 coding DNA: TGTGCCAGCAGCCCCCTAGACAGGTCCGGAACCAACACTGAAGCTTTCTTT.

This clone was counted a single time. The genes are TRBV9 and TRBJ1-1; TRBD1 agrees at 8 bases. V was clipped by 2 bases and J by 2 bases; unmatched bases: 8. This CDR3 region has 16 residues. CDR1 and CDR2 from the germline V gene are SGDLS and YYNGEE. CDR3 sequence (DNA): TGTGCCAGCAGCGTGTCGGGGACAGGTCCAAACACTGAAGCTTTCTTT. As protein: CASSVSGTGPNTEAFF.